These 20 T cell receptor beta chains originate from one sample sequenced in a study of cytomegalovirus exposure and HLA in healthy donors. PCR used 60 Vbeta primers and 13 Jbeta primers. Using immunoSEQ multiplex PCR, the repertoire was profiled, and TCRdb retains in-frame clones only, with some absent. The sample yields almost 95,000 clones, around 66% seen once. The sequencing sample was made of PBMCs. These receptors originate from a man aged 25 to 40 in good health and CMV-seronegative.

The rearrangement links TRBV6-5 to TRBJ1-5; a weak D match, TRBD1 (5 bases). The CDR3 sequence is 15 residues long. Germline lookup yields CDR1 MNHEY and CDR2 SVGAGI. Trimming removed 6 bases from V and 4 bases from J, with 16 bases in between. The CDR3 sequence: CASSSTEGGNQPQHF. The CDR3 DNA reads TGTGCCAGCAGCTCGACAGAGGGAGGAAATCAGCCCCAGCATTTT.

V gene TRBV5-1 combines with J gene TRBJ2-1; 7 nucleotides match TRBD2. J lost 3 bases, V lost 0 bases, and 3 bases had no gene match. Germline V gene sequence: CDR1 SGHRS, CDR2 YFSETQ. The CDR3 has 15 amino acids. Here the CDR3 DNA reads TGCGCCAGCAGCTTGGACGGGGGGAACTACAATGAGCAGTTCTTC. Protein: CASSLDGGNYNEQFF.

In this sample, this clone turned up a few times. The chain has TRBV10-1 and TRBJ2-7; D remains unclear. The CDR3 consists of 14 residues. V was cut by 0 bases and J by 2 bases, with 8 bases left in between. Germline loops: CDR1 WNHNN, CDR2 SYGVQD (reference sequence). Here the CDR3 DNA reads TGCGCCAGCAGTGAGTCAGGCAGGCCCTACGAGCAGTACTTC. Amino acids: CASSESGRPYEQYF.

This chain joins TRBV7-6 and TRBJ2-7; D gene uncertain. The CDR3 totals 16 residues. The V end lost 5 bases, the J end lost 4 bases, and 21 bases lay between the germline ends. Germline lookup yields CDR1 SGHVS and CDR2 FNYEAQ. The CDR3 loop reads CASSPTLGSYDYEQYF. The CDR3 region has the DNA TGTGCCAGCAGCCCAACCTTGGGCAGCTACGATTACGAGCAGTACTTC.

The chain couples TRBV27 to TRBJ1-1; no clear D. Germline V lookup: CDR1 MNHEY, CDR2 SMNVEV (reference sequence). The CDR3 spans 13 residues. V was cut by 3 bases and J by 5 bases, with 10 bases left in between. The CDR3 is CASSLTGRTEAFF. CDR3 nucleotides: TGTGCCAGCAGTTTGACGGGTAGGACTGAAGCTTTCTTT.

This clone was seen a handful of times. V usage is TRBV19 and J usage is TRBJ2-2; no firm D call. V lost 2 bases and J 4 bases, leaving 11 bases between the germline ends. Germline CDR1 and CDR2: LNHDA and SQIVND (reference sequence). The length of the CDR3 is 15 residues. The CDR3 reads CASSINRIGTGELFF. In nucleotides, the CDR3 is TGTGCCAGTAGTATAAACAGAATCGGCACCGGGGAGCTGTTTTTT.

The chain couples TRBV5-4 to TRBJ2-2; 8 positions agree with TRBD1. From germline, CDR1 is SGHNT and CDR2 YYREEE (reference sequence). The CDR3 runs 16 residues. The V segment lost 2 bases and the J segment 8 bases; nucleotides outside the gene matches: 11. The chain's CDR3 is CASSLGQGSMRGELFF. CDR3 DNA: TGTGCCAGCAGCTTAGGACAGGGCAGTATGAGGGGGGAGCTGTTTTTT.

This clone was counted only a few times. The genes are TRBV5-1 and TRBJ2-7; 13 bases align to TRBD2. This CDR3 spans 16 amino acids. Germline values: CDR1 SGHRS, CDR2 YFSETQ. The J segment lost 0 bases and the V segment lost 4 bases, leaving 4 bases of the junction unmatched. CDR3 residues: CASSRGTSGVSYEQYF. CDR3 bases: TGCGCCAGCAGCCGAGGGACTAGCGGGGTCTCCTACGAGCAGTACTTC.

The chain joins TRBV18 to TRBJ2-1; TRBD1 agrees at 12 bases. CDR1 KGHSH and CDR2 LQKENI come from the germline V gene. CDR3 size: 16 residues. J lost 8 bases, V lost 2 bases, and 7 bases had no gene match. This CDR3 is CASSPYGTGGMDEQFF. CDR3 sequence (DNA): TGTGCCAGCTCACCATATGGGACAGGGGGCATGGATGAGCAGTTCTTC.

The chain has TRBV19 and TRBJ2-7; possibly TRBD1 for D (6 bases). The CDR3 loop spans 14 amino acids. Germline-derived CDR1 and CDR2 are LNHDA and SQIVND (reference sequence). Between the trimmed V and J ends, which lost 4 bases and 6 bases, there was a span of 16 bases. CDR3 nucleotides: TGTGCCAGTAGTACCACCGGACAGCTCTCCGAGCAGTACTTC. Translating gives CASSTTGQLSEQYF. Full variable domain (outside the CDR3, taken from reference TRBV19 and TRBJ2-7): DGGITQSPKYLFRKEGQNVTLSCEQNLNHDAMYWYRQDPGQGLRLIYYSQIVNDFQKGDIAEGYSVSREKKESFPLTVTSAQKNPTAFYLCASSTTGQLSEQYFGPGTRLTVT.

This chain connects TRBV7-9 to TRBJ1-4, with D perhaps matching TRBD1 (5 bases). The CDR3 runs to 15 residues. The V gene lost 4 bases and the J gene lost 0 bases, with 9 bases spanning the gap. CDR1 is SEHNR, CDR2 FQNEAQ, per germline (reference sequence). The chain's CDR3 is CASSSRQTTNEKLFF. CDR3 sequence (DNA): TGTGCCAGCAGCTCACGACAGACAACTAATGAAAAACTGTTTTTT. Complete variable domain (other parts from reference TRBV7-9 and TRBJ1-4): DTGVSQNPRHKITKRGQNVTFRCDPISEHNRLYWYRQTLGQGPEFLTYFQNEAQLEKSRLLSDRFSAERPKGSFSTLEIQRTEQGDSAMYLCASSSRQTTNEKLFFGSGTQLSVL.

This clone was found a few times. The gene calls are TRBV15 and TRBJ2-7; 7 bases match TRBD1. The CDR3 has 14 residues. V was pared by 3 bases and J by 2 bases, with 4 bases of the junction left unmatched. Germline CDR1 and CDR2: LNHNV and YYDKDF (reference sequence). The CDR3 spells CATSSAGTAYEQYF. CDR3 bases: TGTGCCACCAGCAGCGCCGGGACAGCCTACGAGCAGTACTTC.

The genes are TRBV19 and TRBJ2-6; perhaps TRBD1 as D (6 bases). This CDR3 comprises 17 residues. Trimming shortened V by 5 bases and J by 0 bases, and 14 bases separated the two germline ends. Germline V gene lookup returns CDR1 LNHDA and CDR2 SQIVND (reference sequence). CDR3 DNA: TGTGCCAGTAGTGACAGGCCCTTACTCTCTGGGGCCAACGTCCTGACTTTC. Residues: CASSDRPLLSGANVLTF.

The CDR3 reads CASSSDSVESYEQYF. The CDR3 DNA follows: TGTGCCAGCAGCTCGGACAGTGTTGAATCCTACGAGCAGTACTTC. The chain combines TRBV7-9 with TRBJ2-7, with D possibly TRBD1 on 6 matching bases. Trimming shortened V by 4 bases and J by 1 base, and 14 bases separated the two germline ends. This CDR3 has 15 amino acids. The germline gives CDR1 SEHNR, CDR2 FQNEAQ (reference sequence).

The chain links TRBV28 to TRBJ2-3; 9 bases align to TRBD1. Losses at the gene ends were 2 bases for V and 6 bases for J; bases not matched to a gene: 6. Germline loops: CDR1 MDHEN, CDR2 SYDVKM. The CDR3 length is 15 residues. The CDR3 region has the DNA TGTGCCAGCAGTTTAACCGGGACAGGGACGGATACGCAGTATTTT. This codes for CASSLTGTGTDTQYF.

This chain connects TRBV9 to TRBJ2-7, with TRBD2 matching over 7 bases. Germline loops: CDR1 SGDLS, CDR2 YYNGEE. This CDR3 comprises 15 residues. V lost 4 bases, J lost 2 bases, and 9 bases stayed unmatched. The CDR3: CASSTNPSGTYEQYF. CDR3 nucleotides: TGTGCCAGCAGCACCAACCCTAGCGGAACCTACGAGCAGTACTTC.

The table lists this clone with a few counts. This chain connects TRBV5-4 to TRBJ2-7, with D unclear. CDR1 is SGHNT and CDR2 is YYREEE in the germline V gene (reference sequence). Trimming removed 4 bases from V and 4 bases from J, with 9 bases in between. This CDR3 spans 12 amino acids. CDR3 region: CASSLGEYEQYF. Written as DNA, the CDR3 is TGTGCCAGCAGCCTGGGCGAATACGAGCAGTACTTC.

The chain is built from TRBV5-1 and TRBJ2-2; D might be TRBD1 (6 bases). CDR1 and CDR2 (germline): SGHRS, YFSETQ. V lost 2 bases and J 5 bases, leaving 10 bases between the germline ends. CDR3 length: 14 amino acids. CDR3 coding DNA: TGCGCCAGCAGCTTTGGCAGGGGAACCGGGGAGCTGTTTTTT. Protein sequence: CASSFGRGTGELFF.

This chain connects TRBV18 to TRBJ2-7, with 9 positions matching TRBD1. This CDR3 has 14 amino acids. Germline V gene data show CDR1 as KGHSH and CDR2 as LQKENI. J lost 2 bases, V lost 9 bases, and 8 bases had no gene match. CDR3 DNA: TGTGCCAGTACACCGGGACAGGGCCCCTACGAGCAGTACTTC. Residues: CASTPGQGPYEQYF.

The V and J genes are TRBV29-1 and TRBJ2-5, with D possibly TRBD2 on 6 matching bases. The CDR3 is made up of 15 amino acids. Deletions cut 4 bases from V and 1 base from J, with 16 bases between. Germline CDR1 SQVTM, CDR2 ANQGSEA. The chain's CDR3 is CSVGIGGVSQETQYF. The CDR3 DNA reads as TGCAGCGTTGGCATCGGCGGGGTCTCCCAAGAGACCCAGTACTTC.